What follows are 28 T cell receptor beta chains derived from one specimen sequenced in a study of technical replicates of blood from a few donors. TCRdb keeps only in-frame clones here, not all; method: immunoSEQ multiplex PCR. The sample carries about 88,000 clones, 85% to 95% recorded once. The specimen was T cells isolated from PBMCs. These receptors originate from a human donor in good health.

V gene TRBV4-1 combines with J gene TRBJ2-7; 12 nucleotides match TRBD2. The V gene's germline CDR1 is MGHRA and CDR2 YSYEKL. The V and J ends lost 3 bases and 3 bases, in that order; junction bases with no gene match: 3. This CDR3 comprises 15 residues. CDR3 sequence reads: CASSHPTSGGYEQYF. The CDR3 region has the DNA TGCGCCAGCAGCCACCCGACTAGCGGGGGCTACGAGCAGTACTTC.

V gene TRBV5-6 combines with J gene TRBJ2-5; 7 nucleotides line up with TRBD2. V lost 5 bases to trimming and J lost 4 bases; unmatched junction nucleotides: 11. From germline, CDR1 is SGHDT and CDR2 YYEEEE. The CDR3 runs to 15 residues. In DNA form, the CDR3 reads TGTGCCAGCAGAGAGGCCGGGACTATTCCAGAGACCCAGTACTTC. Translated, it gives CASREAGTIPETQYF.

As concerns this clone: A junction end diverges from the germline sequence, so it may reflect a read error. The J gene is TRBJ2-2, the V gene TRBV4-2, with 12 bases aligning to TRBD2. The CDR3 totals 17 residues. Germline assignment: CDR1 LGHNA and CDR2 YNFKEQ. The CDR3: CASSQLAGGPNTGELFF. The CDR3 bases are TGTGCCAGCAGCCAACTAGCGGGGGGGCCGAATACCGGGGAGCTGTTTTTT.

This chain links TRBV2 with TRBJ1-5; D is perhaps TRBD1 (5 bases). The CDR3 extends over 15 amino acids. V was trimmed by 4 bases and J by 7 bases, leaving 17 bases between them. From germline, CDR1 is SNHLY and CDR2 FYNNEI. CDR3 sequence (DNA): TGTGCCAGCAGTGTAGAGGTTGGGGGGAGACAGCCCCAGCATTTT. It specifies CASSVEVGGRQPQHF. The entire variable domain, with the rest obtained from reference TRBV2 and TRBJ1-5, is as follows: EPEVTQTPSHQVTQMGQEVILRCVPISNHLYFYWYRQILGQKVEFLVSFYNNEISEKSEIFDDQFSVERPDGSNFTLKIRSTKLEDSAMYFCASSVEVGGRQPQHFGDGTRLSIL.

There are a few counts of this clone. This specimen includes other DNA sequences encoding the same CDR3. V gene TRBV30 combines with J gene TRBJ1-5; D call uncertain. Trimming left V 0 bases short and J 2 bases short, with 5 bases between. The CDR3 has 13 residues. Per the germline V gene, CDR1 is GTSNPN and CDR2 is SVGIG (reference sequence). The CDR3 reads CAWSVRGNQPQHF. In DNA form, the CDR3 reads TGTGCCTGGAGTGTACGGGGCAATCAGCCCCAGCATTTT.

The chain uses TRBV10-3 and TRBJ2-7, with 7 bases identical to TRBD2. V was clipped by 0 bases and J by 6 bases; unmatched bases: 5. The CDR3 is made up of 14 amino acids. Germline CDR1 ENHRY, CDR2 SYGVKD. CDR3: CAISESVGRGEQYF. Here the CDR3 DNA reads TGTGCCATCAGTGAGTCGGTGGGGAGGGGCGAGCAGTACTTC.

V gene TRBV5-1 combines with J gene TRBJ2-7; 10 bases map to TRBD2. Unmatched junction bases numbered 15, after V lost 0 bases and J lost 9 bases. CDR1 and CDR2 (germline): SGHRS, YFSETQ. This CDR3 has 17 amino acids. The CDR3 bases are TGCGCCAGCAGCTTGGGGGTTTGGGCTAGCGGGAGTCGGATGCAGTACTTC. This encodes CASSLGVWASGSRMQYF.

The genes are TRBV5-1 and TRBJ2-5; weak D call: TRBD1 (6 bases). Trimming cost V 0 bases and J 5 bases, with 11 bases left between them. Germline V gene data show CDR1 as SGHRS and CDR2 as YFSETQ. CDR3 length: 14 residues. The CDR3 coding sequence is TGCGCCAGCAGCTTGGGGACAGCCGGTGAGACCCAGTACTTC. Protein product: CASSLGTAGETQYF.

The CDR3 DNA follows: TGTGCCAGCAGCTTATATCTCAGCTATGGCTACACCTTC. Translated, it gives CASSLYLSYGYTF. The rearrangement links TRBV7-3 to TRBJ1-2; no reliable D call. The CDR3 is 13 residues long. Germline CDR1 and CDR2: SGHTA and FQGTGA. V lost 2 bases to trimming and J lost 4 bases, with 8 bases between them.

The chain is built from TRBV7-9 and TRBJ1-2; a possible D gene is TRBD1 (5 bases). Trimming removed 1 base from V and 0 bases from J, with 9 bases in between. The CDR3 is made up of 15 amino acids. Germline V lookup: CDR1 SEHNR, CDR2 FQNEAQ (reference sequence). CDR3: CASSLDPRANYGYTF. CDR3 DNA: TGTGCCAGCAGCTTAGACCCCAGGGCTAACTATGGCTACACCTTC.

The J gene is TRBJ1-6, the V gene TRBV19; D is unresolved. Per the germline V gene, CDR1 is LNHDA and CDR2 is SQIVND (reference sequence). Between the trimmed V and J ends, which lost 6 bases and 9 bases, there was a span of 21 bases. The CDR3 is made up of 16 amino acids. The CDR3 sequence is CASSEVKGGSSSPLHF. Written as DNA, the CDR3 is TGTGCCAGTAGCGAGGTGAAGGGAGGTTCTAGTTCACCCCTCCACTTT.

This sequence joins TRBV7-8 and TRBJ1-5; D remains unclear. CDR1 is SGHVS, CDR2 FQNEAQ, per germline. Deletions cut 6 bases from V and 3 bases from J, with 12 bases between. This CDR3 spans 14 amino acids. The DNA of the CDR3 is TGTGCCAGCAGTTCTCAGGCGTTCAATCAGCCCCAGCATTTT. Encoded protein: CASSSQAFNQPQHF.

This chain uses TRBV9 with TRBJ2-7; D is possibly TRBD2 (6 bases). The CDR3 spans 19 residues. V dropped 3 bases and J dropped 2 bases, with 27 bases sitting between them. Germline CDR1 SGDLS, CDR2 YYNGEE. The CDR3: CASSGGGYGPFTTAYEQYF. Written as DNA, the CDR3 is TGTGCCAGCAGCGGTGGAGGGTATGGGCCTTTCACGACAGCCTACGAGCAGTACTTC. Full variable domain (outside the CDR3, taken from reference TRBV9 and TRBJ2-7): DSGVTQTPKHLITATGQRVTLRCSPRSGDLSVYWYQQSLDQGLQFLIQYYNGEERAKGNILERFSAQQFPDLHSELNLSSLELGDSALYFCASSGGGYGPFTTAYEQYFGPGTRLTVT.

This rearrangement joins TRBV6-4 to TRBJ2-5, with 8 positions matching TRBD1. This CDR3 has 17 amino acids. From germline, CDR1 is MRHNA and CDR2 SNTAGT. V lost 6 bases and J lost 4; bases outside the gene matches: 16. The CDR3 sequence is CASSARLATGGLETQYF. For the CDR3, the DNA is TGTGCCAGCAGCGCTCGGTTGGCTACAGGGGGGTTAGAGACCCAGTACTTC.

This chain connects TRBV11-1 to TRBJ2-5; a weak D match, TRBD2 (6 bases). Trimming cost V 4 bases and J 4 bases, with 10 bases left between them. Per the germline V gene, CDR1 is SGHAT and CDR2 is FQDESV (reference sequence). The CDR3 totals 13 residues. The chain's CDR3 is CASSSTSSETQYF. The CDR3 coding sequence is TGTGCCAGCAGCTCTACTAGCTCAGAGACCCAGTACTTC.

V is TRBV9 and J is TRBJ1-2; D uncertain. This CDR3 is 14 amino acids long. V was clipped by 0 bases and J by 3 bases, with 9 bases between them. Germline CDR1 reads SGDLS; CDR2 reads YYNGEE. The CDR3 DNA follows: TGTGCCAGCAGCGTAGGTAGCCCCCACTATGGCTACACCTTC. Its protein product is CASSVGSPHYGYTF.

V gene TRBV27 combines with J gene TRBJ2-7, with TRBD1 identical over 7 bases. With V trimmed by 3 bases and J by 3 bases, 2 bases remained unmatched. Germline loops: CDR1 MNHEY, CDR2 SMNVEV (reference sequence). This CDR3 has 13 residues. CDR3 in amino acids: CASSFRDSYEQYF. The CDR3 nucleotides are TGTGCCAGCAGTTTCCGGGACAGCTACGAGCAGTACTTC.

The chain recombines TRBV30 with TRBJ1-2; D call uncertain. Germline values: CDR1 GTSNPN, CDR2 SVGIG (reference sequence). This CDR3 comprises 13 residues. V was shortened by 4 bases and J by 3 bases, with 12 bases between the two germline ends. The CDR3 reads CAWNPGLDYGYTF. The CDR3 DNA is TGTGCCTGGAATCCGGGATTAGACTATGGCTACACCTTC.

This chain uses TRBV27 with TRBJ1-2; no firm D call. Germline assignment: CDR1 MNHEY and CDR2 SMNVEV (reference sequence). The CDR3 sequence is 13 residues long. V gave up 6 bases and J gave up 3 bases, with 11 bases separating them. The CDR3 coding sequence is TGTGCCAGCAGGGCCACAGAAGACTATGGCTACACCTTC. Amino acid sequence: CASRATEDYGYTF.

The chain recombines TRBV5-1 with TRBJ2-1; D uncertain. Germline CDR1 SGHRS, CDR2 YFSETQ. The CDR3 has 15 residues. V lost 0 bases and J lost 2, with 9 bases in between. The CDR3 sequence: CASSLGRLTYNEQFF. As DNA, the CDR3 is TGCGCCAGCAGCTTGGGCCGACTTACCTACAATGAGCAGTTCTTC.

The chain recombines TRBV2 with TRBJ2-6; maybe TRBD1 (5 bases). Germline V gene lookup returns CDR1 SNHLY and CDR2 FYNNEI. The CDR3 totals 14 residues. The V end lost 6 bases, the J end lost 4 bases, and 10 bases lay between the germline ends. This CDR3 is CASRPGSGANVLTF. The CDR3 coding sequence is TGTGCCAGCAGACCAGGGTCCGGGGCCAACGTCCTGACTTTC.

The chain uses TRBV2 and TRBJ1-3; the D gene is possibly TRBD1 (6 bases). Germline V CDR1 and CDR2: SNHLY, FYNNEI. Trimming took off 4 bases at V and 1 base at J, with 17 bases between the two ends. CDR3 length: 17 amino acids. The CDR3 DNA reads TGTGCCAGCAGTGTACAGGGTTTGGTCTCTTCTGGAAACACCATATATTTT. As protein: CASSVQGLVSSGNTIYF.

The chain is built from TRBV6-6 and TRBJ1-2; unclear D gene. This CDR3 spans 12 amino acids. Germline assignment: CDR1 MNHNY and CDR2 SVGAGI (reference sequence). Trimming pared 5 bases from V and 5 bases from J, leaving 9 bases between. Here the CDR3 reads CASSNQAYGYTF. As DNA, the CDR3 is TGTGCCAGCAGTAATCAGGCATATGGCTACACCTTC.

The chain carries TRBV9 and TRBJ1-4, with a tentative D call TRBD1 (5 bases). V dropped 7 bases and J dropped 8 bases, with 21 bases sitting between them. This CDR3 has 15 residues. Germline CDR1 is SGDLS and CDR2 is YYNGEE. For the CDR3, the DNA is TGTGCCAGCCCGGGGGGGTCGAGATCAGGGGAAAAACTGTTTTTT. Its translation: CASPGGSRSGEKLFF.

This sequence joins TRBV2 and TRBJ2-7, with 8 bases lining up with TRBD1. CDR1 is SNHLY, CDR2 FYNNEI, per germline. V dropped 8 bases and J dropped 3; count of bases not matched to a gene: 12. This CDR3 contains 15 residues. CDR3 DNA: TGTGCCAGCCGGACCCCCGGACAGGGAGGCTACGAGCAGTACTTC. Protein sequence: CASRTPGQGGYEQYF.

The V gene is TRBV27, the J gene TRBJ1-5, with D maybe TRBD1 (6 bases). CDR1 is MNHEY and CDR2 is SMNVEV in the germline V gene (reference sequence). This CDR3 region has 15 residues. Between the trimmed V and J ends, which lost 5 bases and 5 bases, there was a span of 16 bases. The DNA of the CDR3 is TGTGCCAGCAGTGGACAGCCGGGGATTCATCAGCCCCAGCATTTT. Translation gives CASSGQPGIHQPQHF.

V is TRBV6-6 and J is TRBJ2-3, with D perhaps TRBD2 (6 bases). The CDR3 loop spans 16 amino acids. Trimming shortened V by 2 bases and J by 0 bases, and 12 bases separated the two germline ends. Germline V gene sequence: CDR1 MNHNY, CDR2 SVGAGI (reference sequence). The CDR3 protein is CASSYGAGSSTDTQYF. The CDR3 DNA sequence: TGTGCCAGCAGTTACGGGGCGGGATCTAGCACAGATACGCAGTATTTT.

This sequence joins TRBV7-7 and TRBJ2-7; a weak D match, TRBD1 (6 bases). The V gene's germline CDR1 is SSHAT and CDR2 FNYEAQ (reference sequence). The V gene lost 2 bases and the J gene lost 0 bases, with 11 bases spanning the gap. This CDR3 spans 15 amino acids. CDR3 bases: TGTGCCAGCAGCTTATCGCAGGGGAACTCCTACGAGCAGTACTTC. This codes for CASSLSQGNSYEQYF.